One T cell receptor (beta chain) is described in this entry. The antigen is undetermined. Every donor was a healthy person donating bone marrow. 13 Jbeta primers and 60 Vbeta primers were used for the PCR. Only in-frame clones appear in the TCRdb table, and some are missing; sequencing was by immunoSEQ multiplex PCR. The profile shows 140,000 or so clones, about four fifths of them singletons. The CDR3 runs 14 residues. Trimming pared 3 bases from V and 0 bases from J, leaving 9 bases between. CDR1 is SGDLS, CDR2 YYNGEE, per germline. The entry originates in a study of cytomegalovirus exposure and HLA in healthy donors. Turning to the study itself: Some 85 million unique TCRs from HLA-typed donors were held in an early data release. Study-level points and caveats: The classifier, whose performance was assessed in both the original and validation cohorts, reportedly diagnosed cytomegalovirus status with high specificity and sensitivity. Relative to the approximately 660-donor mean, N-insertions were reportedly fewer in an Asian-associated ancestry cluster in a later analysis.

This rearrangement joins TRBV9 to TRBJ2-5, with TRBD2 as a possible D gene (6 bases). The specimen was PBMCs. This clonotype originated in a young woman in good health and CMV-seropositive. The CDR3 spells CASSDLAYQETQYF. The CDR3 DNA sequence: TGTGCCAGCAGCGATCTAGCGTACCAAGAGACCCAGTACTTC.